This T cell receptor (beta chain) is from a study of cytomegalovirus exposure and HLA in healthy donors. Broader study findings: TRBV6-2, TRBV6-3 and other indistinguishable V segments were excluded.

13 Jbeta primers and 60 Vbeta primers were used for the PCR. The assay was immunoSEQ multiplex PCR, and TCRdb's table has in-frame clones only and misses some. Among over 150,000 clones listed, almost 75% were seen once. For this clone: What it recognizes is unknown.

V dropped 1 base and J dropped 4; count of bases not matched to a gene: 4. CDR1 and CDR2 (germline): LGHNA, YSLEER. The CDR3 runs to 15 residues. Sequencing was performed on PBMCs. The rearrangement uses TRBV4-3 and TRBJ2-7; 10 bases fit TRBD2. The sequence came from a woman under 30 in good health and CMV-seropositive. DNA of the CDR3: TGCGCCAGCAGCCAAGGGTCTAGCGGGGGATACGAGCAGTACTTC. Translated, it gives CASSQGSSGGYEQYF.